This TCR beta chain was identified during a study of blood T cell repertoires in COVID-19 (dated by TCRdb to the early 2020s). Some background on the complete study: Samples covering the acute and convalescent phases of COVID-19 were provided by collaborators in the United States, Italy and Spain. A de-identified subject ID, COVID-19 status, age in years and sex were almost always included in the sample metadata. Where available, HLA class I and class II types were obtained from metadata supplied by the sample provider rather than from assay-based typing. The prospective study material was composed of cDNA or gDNA derived from T cells, B-cell-depleted T cells, or PBMCs. Samples were obtained from the ongoing ImmuneRACE study (first 160 participants) and from 1,200 or so subjects provided by 6 global collaborators. A freely available public database, intended as a resource for researchers studying the immune response to SARS-CoV-2, is where the repertoires were released. The dataset comprised deeply sampled blood TCRbeta repertoires from subjects exposed to, actively infected with, or recovered from COVID-19. Points the paper makes about the study in general: The quantity of clinical and demographic metadata differed by source and by participant and was supplied without curation.

With respect to this clone: The specificity of this receptor is unknown. The sample holds no much larger clone one base away, and base qualities are not on file.

Trimming costs V 2 bases and J 5 bases, and their ends lie 10 bases apart. The germline V gene specifies SGHDT as CDR1 and YYEEEE as CDR2. From its cysteine to its phenylalanine, the CDR3 spans 14 amino acids. Of the read, only the CDR3 DNA is kept; its 42 bases are in frame from base 1. TCRbeta CDR3 regions were amplified from genomic DNA by means of the immunoSEQ Assay, a bias-controlled multiplex PCR. In the authors' own workflow: Within the assay, amplification of reference gene primers was used to estimate how many nucleated cells each sample contained. Sequence reads were collapsed and filtered to measure the absolute abundance of every unique TCRbeta CDR3 rearrangement. For each sample, productive Simpson clonality was calculated as the square root of Simpson's diversity index across productive rearrangements. Sourced from immuneACCESS, this table was stored by TCRdb with only in-frame sequences that have V and J called. A share of the clones is absent; for the studies checked, an unresolved V gene accounts for under half, and the remainder has no known explanation. V and J calls and clone size are copied from that table; D and trimming were computed from the DNA. This sample is represented by about 150,000 clones; about 79% of them were singletons. The biggest ten clones account for around 3.1% of the sample.

The collaborating institutions used their own protocols to collect whole blood in K2EDTA tubes. For TCRbeta analysis, collaborators shipped samples as frozen whole blood, isolated PBMCs, or DNA extracted from either of those sample types. This receptor was obtained from a woman at least 80 years old with acute or convalescent COVID-19. The chain was built from TRBV5-6 and TRBJ1-4, with the D gene too uncertain to name. The source material was peripheral blood. The DNA sequence is as follows: TGTGCCAGCAGCTTAACCGGGAGGAATGAAAAACTGTTTTTT. It is translated as CASSLTGRNEKLFF.